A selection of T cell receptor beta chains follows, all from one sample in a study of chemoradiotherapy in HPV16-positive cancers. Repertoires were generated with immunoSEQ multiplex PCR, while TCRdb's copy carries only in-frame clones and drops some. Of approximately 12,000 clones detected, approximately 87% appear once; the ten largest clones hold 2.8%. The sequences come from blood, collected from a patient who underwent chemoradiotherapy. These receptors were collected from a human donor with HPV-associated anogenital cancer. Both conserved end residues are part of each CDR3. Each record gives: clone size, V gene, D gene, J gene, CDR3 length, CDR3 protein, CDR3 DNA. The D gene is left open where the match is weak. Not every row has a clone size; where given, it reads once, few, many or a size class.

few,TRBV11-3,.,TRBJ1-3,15,CASSLDLGLRNTIYF,TGTGCCAGCAGCTTAGACCTGGGTTTAAGGAACACCATATATTTT
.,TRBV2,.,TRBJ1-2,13,CASSVAGKRGYTF,TGTGCCAGCAGTGTAGCAGGGAAGCGTGGCTACACCTTC
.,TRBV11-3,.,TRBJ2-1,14,CASSLARATNEQFF,TGTGCCAGCAGCTTAGCCCGCGCGACCAATGAGCAGTTCTTC
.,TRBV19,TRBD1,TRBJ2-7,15,CASSSPGQSSYEQYF,TGTGCCAGTAGTTCCCCGGGACAGAGCTCCTACGAGCAGTACTTC
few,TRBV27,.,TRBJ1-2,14,CASSPMTRTSGYTF,TGTGCCAGCAGTCCCATGACCCGGACGTCTGGCTACACCTTC
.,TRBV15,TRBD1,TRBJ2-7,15,CATSAALGQTYEQYF,TGTGCCACCAGCGCCGCGCTGGGACAGACCTACGAGCAGTACTTC
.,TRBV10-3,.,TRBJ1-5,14,CAISESHGNQPQHF,TGTGCCATCAGTGAGTCGCATGGCAACCAGCCCCAGCATTTT
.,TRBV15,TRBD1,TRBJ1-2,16,CATRGGGLFSYYGYTF,TGTGCCACCCGAGGAGGGGGCCTCTTTTCCTACTATGGCTACACCTTC
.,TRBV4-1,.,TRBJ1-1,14,CASSQGWMNTEAFF,TGCGCCAGCAGCCAGGGGTGGATGAACACTGAAGCTTTCTTT
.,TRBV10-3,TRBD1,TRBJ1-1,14,CAISAGQGRTEAFF,TGTGCCATCAGTGCCGGACAGGGGCGGACTGAAGCTTTCTTT
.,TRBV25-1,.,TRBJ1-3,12,CASSESHQPIYF,TGTGCCAGCAGTGAATCCCACCAGCCCATATATTTT
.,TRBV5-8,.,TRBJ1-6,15,CASSLGAIKNSPLHF,TGTGCCAGCAGCTTAGGGGCGATAAAAAATTCACCCCTCCACTTT
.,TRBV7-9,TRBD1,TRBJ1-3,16,CASSLSGQGAGNTIYF,TGTGCCAGCAGCTTAAGCGGACAGGGAGCAGGAAACACCATATATTTT
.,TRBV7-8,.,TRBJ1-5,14,CASRRYSGDQPQHF,TGTGCCAGCAGGCGTTACTCGGGGGATCAGCCCCAGCATTTT
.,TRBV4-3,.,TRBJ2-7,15,CASSQEGRDVYEQYF,TGCGCCAGCAGCCAAGAAGGCAGGGACGTCTACGAGCAGTACTTC
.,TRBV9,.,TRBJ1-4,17,CASSKGEISATNEKLFF,TGTGCCAGCAGCAAGGGGGAGATATCTGCAACTAATGAAAAACTGTTTTTT
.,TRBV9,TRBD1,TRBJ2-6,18,CASSLRTGESSGANVLTF,TGTGCCAGCAGCCTTCGGACAGGGGAGTCCTCTGGGGCCAACGTCCTGACTTTC
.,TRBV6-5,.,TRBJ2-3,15,CASSYGVGLAETQYF,TGTGCCAGCAGTTACGGGGTTGGTTTGGCAGAGACGCAGTATTTT
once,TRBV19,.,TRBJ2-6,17,CASSMKRQLSGANVLTF,TGTGCCAGTAGTATGAAAAGACAGCTCTCTGGGGCCAACGTCCTGACTTTC
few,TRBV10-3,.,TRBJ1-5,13,CATAWESNQPQHF,TGTGCCACGGCCTGGGAGAGCAATCAGCCCCAGCATTTT
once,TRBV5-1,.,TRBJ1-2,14,CASSPDSLEGGYTF,TGCGCCAGCAGCCCGGACTCCCTGGAGGGTGGCTACACCTTC
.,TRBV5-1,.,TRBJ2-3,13,CASTSGGTDTQYF,TGCGCCAGCACCTCGGGGGGCACAGATACGCAGTATTTT
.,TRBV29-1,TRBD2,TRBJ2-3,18,CSAMGRPSGGDLGDTQYF,TGCAGCGCCATGGGGCGTCCTAGCGGGGGAGACCTCGGGGATACGCAGTATTTT
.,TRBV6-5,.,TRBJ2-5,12,CASRGAGETQYF,TGTGCCAGCAGGGGGGCAGGGGAGACCCAGTACTTC
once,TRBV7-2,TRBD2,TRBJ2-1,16,CASSSSSGGSYNEQFF,TGTGCCAGCAGCTCCTCCTCGGGGGGTTCCTACAATGAGCAGTTCTTC
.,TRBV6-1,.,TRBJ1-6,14,CASSVTTEGSPLHF,TGTGCCAGCAGTGTCACAACGGAGGGTTCACCCCTCCACTTT
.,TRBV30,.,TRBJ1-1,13,CAWSERMNTEAFF,TGTGCCTGGAGTGAGCGTATGAACACTGAAGCTTTCTTT
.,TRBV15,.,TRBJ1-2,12,CATSEHNYGYTF,TGTGCCACCTCAGAGCACAACTATGGCTACACCTTC
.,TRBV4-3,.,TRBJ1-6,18,CASSQDPEGSSYNSPLHF,TGCGCCAGCAGCCAAGATCCTGAGGGGAGCTCCTATAATTCACCCCTCCACTTT
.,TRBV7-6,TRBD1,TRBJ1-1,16,CASSFKTGQLNTEAFF,TGTGCCAGCAGCTTTAAAACGGGACAGTTGAACACTGAAGCTTTCTTT
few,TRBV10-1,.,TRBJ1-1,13,CASSLQGNTEAFF,TGCGCCAGCAGTCTACAGGGGAACACTGAAGCTTTCTTT
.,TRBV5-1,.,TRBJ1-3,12,CASSRDGNTIYF,TGCGCCAGCAGTAGAGACGGAAACACCATATATTTT
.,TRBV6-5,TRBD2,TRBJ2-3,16,CASSSRLAGGTDTQYF,TGTGCCAGCAGTTCAAGACTAGCGGGGGGCACAGATACGCAGTATTTT
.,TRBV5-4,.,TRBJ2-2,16,CASSAGPSGIGPPGTF,TGTGCCAGCAGCGCGGGACCATCCGGGATAGGGCCCCCCGGAACCTTT
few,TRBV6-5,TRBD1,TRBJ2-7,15,CASSPPRDRMVEQYF,TGTGCCAGCAGTCCCCCCCGGGACAGGATGGTTGAGCAGTACTTC
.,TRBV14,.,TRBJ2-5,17,CASSQEGSGSAEETQYF,TGTGCCAGCAGCCAAGAAGGTTCGGGGTCAGCAGAGGAGACCCAGTACTTC
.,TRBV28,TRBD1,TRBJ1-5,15,CASSSRQGAGQPQHF,TGTGCCAGCAGTTCACGACAGGGGGCGGGTCAGCCCCAGCATTTT
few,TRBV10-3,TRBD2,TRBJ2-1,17,CAISEFTGASGGNEQFF,TGTGCCATCAGTGAATTCACTGGAGCAAGCGGGGGGAATGAGCAGTTCTTC
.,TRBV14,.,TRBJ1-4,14,CASSQSGRIGKLFF,TGTGCCAGCAGCCAATCGGGCAGGATAGGAAAACTGTTTTTT
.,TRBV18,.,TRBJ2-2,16,CASSPELRGRVGELFF,TGTGCCAGCTCACCAGAGCTCCGGGGGCGAGTCGGGGAGCTGTTTTTT
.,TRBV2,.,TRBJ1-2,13,CASRIMEGDGYTF,TGTGCCAGCAGAATTATGGAGGGCGACGGCTACACCTTC
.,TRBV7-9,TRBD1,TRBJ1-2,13,CASSLIQGDGYTF,TGTGCCAGCAGCCTTATCCAGGGGGATGGCTACACCTTC
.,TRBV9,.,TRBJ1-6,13,CASNDGYNSPLHF,TGTGCCAGCAACGATGGGTATAATTCACCCCTCCACTTT